This is a list of T cell receptor beta chains from one sample in a study of neurological immune-mediated disorders. TCRdb ran MiXCR on the 5' RACE reads and lists one entry per CDR3 protein. The sample gives roughly 60,000 distinct CDR3 sequences, 3% to 4% of which show up once; 3.1% is in the top ten. The sample taken for sequencing was PBMCs. The source of these receptors is a woman aged 25 to 45 with multiple sclerosis. Each CDR3 is given with its conserved first and last residue. The D gene is left open where the match is weak. A row's size may be missing; if present it is once, few, many or a size class.

V: TRBV7-9; J: TRBJ2-1; size: many; D: -; length: 14; CDR3: CASSSPKGDSEQFF; DNA: TGTGCCAGCAGCTCTCCTAAGGGGGATAGTGAGCAGTTCTTC
V: TRBV12-3/TRBV12-4; J: TRBJ1-1; size: many; D: TRBD1; length: 15; CDR3: CASSLGDRDGTEAFF; DNA: TGTGCCAGCAGTTTAGGGGACAGGGACGGCACTGAAGCTTTCTTT
V: TRBV5-1; J: TRBJ1-5; size: many; D: -; length: 14; CDR3: CASSPEGSNQPQHF; DNA: TGCGCCAGCTCCCCCGAGGGGAGCAATCAGCCCCAGCATTTT
V: TRBV6-5; J: TRBJ1-6; size: -; D: -; length: 12; CDR3: CASSYRDSPLNF; DNA: TGTGCCAGCAGTTACCGAGATTCACCCCTCAACTTT
V: TRBV3-1; J: TRBJ2-3; size: many; D: -; length: 15; CDR3: CATSYRWGSYDTQYF; DNA: TGTGCCACTTCCTACCGGTGGGGATCATACGATACGCAGTATTTT
V: TRBV5-1; J: TRBJ1-5; size: few; D: -; length: 13; CDR3: CASSQNSNQPQNF; DNA: TGCGCCAGCAGCCAGAATAGCAATCAGCCCCAGAATTTT
V: TRBV6-5; J: TRBJ1-2; size: many; D: -; length: 13; CDR3: CASTRGEDYGYTF; DNA: TGTGCCAGCACGAGGGGGGAAGACTATGGCTACACCTTC
V: TRBV18; J: TRBJ1-1; size: few; D: -; length: 12; CDR3: CASSPWQDEAFF; DNA: TGTGCCAGCTCACCGTGGCAGGATGAAGCTTTCTTT
V: TRBV20-1; J: TRBJ2-1; size: -; D: -; length: 15; CDR3: CSARRQLSGYNERFF; DNA: TGCAGTGCTAGGAGACAGCTTAGCGGATACAATGAGCGGTTCTTC
V: TRBV6-5; J: TRBJ2-7; size: many; D: TRBD1; length: 14; CDR3: CASSDRDRGYEQYF; DNA: TGTGCCAGCAGTGACCGGGACAGGGGCTACGAGCAGTACTTC
V: TRBV2; J: TRBJ2-1; size: many; D: -; length: 15; CDR3: CASSEAGSSYNEQFF; DNA: TGTGCCAGCAGTGAAGCGGGTAGCTCCTACAATGAGCAGTTCTTC
V: TRBV29-1; J: TRBJ1-1; size: many; D: -; length: 14; CDR3: CSVELGMSVPEAFF; DNA: TGCAGCGTCGAGCTTGGCATGAGCGTCCCTGAAGCTTTCTTT
V: TRBV12-3/TRBV12-4; J: TRBJ2-1; size: many; D: TRBD2; length: 14; CDR3: CASRLSGGGAEQFF; DNA: TGTGCCAGCAGACTTAGCGGGGGAGGAGCAGAGCAGTTCTTC
V: TRBV5-1; J: TRBJ2-1; size: many; D: -; length: 13; CDR3: CASSLDVGYEQFF; DNA: TGCGCCAGCAGCTTGGATGTTGGGTATGAGCAGTTCTTC
V: TRBV20-1; J: TRBJ2-6; size: many; D: TRBD2; length: 16; CDR3: CSASGRAHSGANVLTF; DNA: TGCAGTGCTAGCGGGAGGGCCCACTCTGGGGCCAACGTCCTGACTTTC
V: TRBV11-2; J: TRBJ2-3; size: many; D: -; length: 15; CDR3: CASSLNPYFTDTQYF; DNA: TGTGCCAGCAGCTTAAACCCCTATTTCACAGATACGCAGTATTTT
V: TRBV7-2; J: TRBJ2-5; size: many; D: TRBD2; length: 16; CDR3: CASSFPPSGRQETQYF; DNA: TGTGCCAGCAGCTTTCCCCCAAGCGGGAGACAAGAGACCCAGTACTTC
V: TRBV5-1; J: TRBJ2-1; size: many; D: -; length: 17; CDR3: CASSLNPNSGPYNEQFF; DNA: TGCGCCAGCAGCCTAAACCCGAACAGTGGCCCCTACAATGAGCAGTTCTTC
V: TRBV20-1; J: TRBJ2-3; size: -; D: -; length: 13; CDR3: CSASGSNTDTQYF; DNA: TGCAGTGCTAGCGGCTCAAACACAGATACGCAGTATTTT
V: TRBV5-1; J: TRBJ2-7; size: few; D: -; length: 15; CDR3: CASSNYDRGPVEQYF; DNA: TGCGCCAGCTCGAATTACGACCGGGGACCGGTGGAGCAGTACTTC
V: TRBV12-3/TRBV12-4; J: TRBJ1-1; size: many; D: TRBD1; length: 16; CDR3: CASTPRWTGSGTEAFF; DNA: TGTGCCAGCACCCCAAGGTGGACAGGGTCGGGCACTGAAGCTTTCTTT
V: TRBV10-3; J: TRBJ2-1; size: -; D: -; length: 15; CDR3: CAISVVRADYNEQFF; DNA: TGTGCCATCAGTGTAGTAAGGGCCGACTACAATGAGCAGTTCTTC
V: TRBV7-9; J: TRBJ2-7; size: many; D: -; length: 16; CDR3: CASSSPIGRGAYEQYF; DNA: TGTGCCAGCAGCTCCCCTATCGGCAGGGGGGCCTACGAGCAGTACTTC
V: TRBV5-1; J: TRBJ2-7; size: many; D: -; length: 12; CDR3: CASSLEGYEQYF; DNA: TGCGCCAGCAGCTTAGAGGGCTACGAGCAGTACTTC
V: TRBV4-3; J: TRBJ2-1; size: many; D: -; length: 15; CDR3: CASSQEPRGVNEQFF; DNA: TGCGCCAGCAGCCAAGAACCCAGGGGGGTGAATGAGCAGTTCTTC
V: TRBV20-1; J: TRBJ2-1; size: many; D: TRBD2; length: 15; CDR3: CSAFWTSGRANEQFF; DNA: TGCAGTGCTTTTTGGACTAGCGGGAGGGCCAATGAGCAGTTCTTC
V: TRBV5-1; J: TRBJ2-5; size: many; D: TRBD1; length: 14; CDR3: CASSVGTGPETQYF; DNA: TGCGCCAGCAGCGTGGGGACAGGGCCCGAGACCCAGTACTTC
V: TRBV20-1; J: TRBJ2-7; size: many; D: -; length: 11; CDR3: CSASITYEQYF; DNA: TGCAGTGCTAGTATAACCTACGAGCAGTACTTC
V: TRBV5-1; J: TRBJ1-5; size: few; D: TRBD1; length: 14; CDR3: CASSPGGAGQPQNF; DNA: TGCGCCAGCAGCCCAGGGGGGGCCGGTCAGCCCCAGAATTTT
V: TRBV20-1; J: TRBJ2-4; size: many; D: -; length: 15; CDR3: CSASGALRAKNIQYF; DNA: TGCAGTGCATCTGGGGCCCTGAGAGCCAAAAACATTCAGTACTTC
V: TRBV5-1; J: TRBJ2-1; size: many; D: TRBD2; length: 19; CDR3: CASSGGLAGGPAGGNEQFF; DNA: TGCGCCAGCAGCGGGGGACTAGCGGGAGGGCCAGCGGGCGGGAATGAGCAGTTCTTC
V: TRBV9; J: TRBJ1-6; size: -; D: -; length: 13; CDR3: CASSSYEGSPLNF; DNA: TGTGCCAGCAGCTCGTACGAGGGTTCACCCCTCAACTTT
V: TRBV5-1; J: TRBJ1-6; size: many; D: TRBD1; length: 15; CDR3: CASTEHRDSDSPLHF; DNA: TGCGCCAGCACCGAACACCGGGACAGCGATTCACCCCTCCACTTT
V: TRBV5-5; J: TRBJ1-6; size: many; D: -; length: 14; CDR3: CASSSEGNNSPLHF; DNA: TGTGCCAGCAGCTCCGAGGGTAATAATTCACCCCTCCACTTT
V: TRBV27; J: TRBJ2-5; size: many; D: TRBD1; length: 12; CDR3: CASRGTEETQYF; DNA: TGTGCCAGCAGGGGGACAGAAGAGACCCAGTACTTC
V: TRBV19; J: TRBJ2-1; size: -; D: -; length: 16; CDR3: CASSIRDSSGINEQFF; DNA: TGTGCCAGTAGTATACGGGACTCCTCTGGGATTAATGAGCAGTTCTTC
V: TRBV5-6; J: TRBJ1-2; size: many; D: -; length: 13; CDR3: CASSPGPTSGYTF; DNA: TGTGCCAGCAGCCCGGGACCCACAAGTGGCTACACCTTC
V: TRBV20-1; J: TRBJ2-1; size: few; D: -; length: 14; CDR3: CSARPLAGYNEQFF; DNA: TGCAGTGCTAGGCCATTAGCCGGGTACAATGAGCAGTTCTTC
V: TRBV20-1; J: TRBJ2-5; size: -; D: TRBD1; length: 15; CDR3: CSARSKRDRVETQYF; DNA: TGCAGTGCTAGGTCGAAAAGGGACAGGGTGGAGACCCAGTACTTC
V: TRBV2; J: TRBJ2-1; size: few; D: TRBD2; length: 11; CDR3: CASVAGVEQFF; DNA: TGTGCCAGTGTAGCGGGAGTCGAGCAGTTCTTC
V: TRBV24-1; J: TRBJ1-4; size: many; D: -; length: 13; CDR3: CATAGRTNEKLFF; DNA: TGTGCCACCGCGGGAAGGACTAATGAAAAACTGTTTTTT
V: TRBV28; J: TRBJ2-5; size: many; D: TRBD2; length: 17; CDR3: CASSFRGLAGGVETQYF; DNA: TGTGCCAGCAGTTTTAGGGGACTAGCGGGAGGTGTAGAGACCCAGTACTTC
V: TRBV12-3/TRBV12-4; J: TRBJ2-2; size: medium-sized; D: -; length: 13; CDR3: CASSQLSTGELFF; DNA: TGTGCCAGCAGCCAACTCTCCACCGGGGAGCTGTTTTTT
V: TRBV9; J: TRBJ1-5; size: many; D: -; length: 14; CDR3: CASSVGTGTQPQNF; DNA: -
V: TRBV6-5; J: TRBJ2-7; size: many; D: TRBD1; length: 15; CDR3: CASSRNRGQFYEQYF; DNA: TGTGCCAGCAGCCGCAACAGGGGTCAATTCTACGAGCAGTACTTC
V: TRBV6-5; J: TRBJ1-5; size: few; D: -; length: 13; CDR3: CASQEYSNQPQNF; DNA: TGTGCCAGCCAAGAGTATAGCAATCAGCCCCAGAATTTT
V: TRBV12-3/TRBV12-4; J: TRBJ2-5; size: many; D: -; length: 15; CDR3: CASTLGIAAQETQYF; DNA: TGTGCCAGCACACTCGGGATAGCGGCGCAAGAGACCCAGTACTTC
V: TRBV14; J: TRBJ1-5; size: many; D: -; length: 13; CDR3: CASSQGGTTPQHF; DNA: TGTGCCAGCAGCCAAGGTGGGACGACGCCCCAGCATTTT
V: TRBV20-1; J: TRBJ1-5; size: many; D: -; length: 16; CDR3: CSARNHQGLSNQPQHF; DNA: TGCAGTGCTAGAAACCACCAGGGACTGAGCAATCAGCCCCAGCATTTT
V: TRBV29-1; J: TRBJ1-4; size: few; D: TRBD1; length: 15; CDR3: CSVGGQGSANEKLFF; DNA: TGCAGCGTTGGGGGACAGGGCTCAGCTAATGAAAAACTGTTTTTT
V: TRBV20-1; J: TRBJ2-5; size: many; D: -; length: 13; CDR3: CSARGTGQETQYF; DNA: TGCAGTGCTAGAGGGACGGGCCAAGAGACCCAGTACTTC
V: TRBV4-3; J: TRBJ2-3; size: many; D: TRBD1; length: 14; CDR3: CASSRQGATDTQYF; DNA: TGCGCCAGCAGCCGACAGGGGGCAACAGATACGCAGTATTTT
V: TRBV29-1; J: TRBJ2-1; size: many; D: -; length: 13; CDR3: CSVWGERGNEQFF; DNA: TGCAGCGTGTGGGGGGAACGGGGCAATGAGCAGTTCTTC
V: TRBV28; J: TRBJ2-7; size: many; D: -; length: 14; CDR3: CASHNSGGLYEQYF; DNA: TGTGCCAGCCACAACTCCGGGGGCTTGTACGAGCAGTACTTC
V: TRBV20-1; J: TRBJ2-7; size: -; D: -; length: 11; CDR3: CSARVGDEQYF; DNA: TGCAGTGCTAGAGTGGGGGACGAGCAGTACTTC
V: TRBV20-1; J: TRBJ2-1; size: few; D: TRBD2; length: 15; CDR3: CSATSSSGRRGEQFF; DNA: TGCAGTGCTACGTCCTCTAGCGGGCGCAGAGGTGAGCAGTTCTTC
V: TRBV5-1; J: TRBJ2-1; size: many; D: TRBD2; length: 15; CDR3: CASSREINGGGEQFF; DNA: TGCGCCAGCAGCCGGGAAATCAACGGGGGGGGTGAGCAGTTCTTC
V: TRBV4-1; J: TRBJ2-1; size: many; D: TRBD1; length: 18; CDR3: CASSQDHVSTGLYNEQFF; DNA: TGCGCCAGCAGCCAAGATCACGTATCGACAGGGTTATACAATGAGCAGTTCTTC
V: TRBV5-5; J: TRBJ1-1; size: many; D: -; length: 14; CDR3: CASSLVGVNTEAFF; DNA: TGTGCCAGCAGCTTGGTAGGTGTGAACACTGAAGCTTTCTTT
V: TRBV20-1; J: TRBJ1-1; size: many; D: -; length: 13; CDR3: CSARGSTAVEAFF; DNA: TGCAGTGCTAGAGGGTCGACAGCCGTTGAAGCTTTCTTT